These 15 T cell receptor beta chains were all obtained from the same sample, sequenced in a study of T-cell reconstitution after alpha-beta-depleted transplantation in children. This sample's TCRbeta library carried unique molecular identifier barcodes. TCRdb redid the calling of the PCR reads with MiXCR, one entry per CDR3 protein. The sample yields 450,000 to 600,000 distinct CDR3 sequences, about 10% seen once. The sequencing used PBMCs, collected before TCRalphabeta/CD19-depleted stem cell transplant. These receptors were taken from a child younger than 10 with inherited bone marrow failure, due to receive a stem cell transplant.

This clonotype has more than one count but fewer than ten. The chain is built from TRBV6-2 or TRBV6-3 and TRBJ2-1, with D perhaps matching TRBD2 (6 bases). This CDR3 contains 19 residues. The germline V gene has CDR1 MNHEY and CDR2 SVGEGT. The V end was cut by 2 bases, the J end by 0 bases, with 20 bases between. CDR3 sequence (DNA): TGTGCCAGCAGTTACCCAGAATTATGGACTATCGGCTCCTACAATGAGCAGTTCTTC. Translated: CASSYPELWTIGSYNEQFF.

There are a few counts of this clonotype. The chain uses TRBV20-1 and TRBJ2-5; the D is unclear. V was trimmed by 4 bases and J by 4 bases, leaving 19 bases between them. The germline CDR1 and CDR2 sequences are DFQATT and SNEGSKA (reference sequence). This CDR3 has 15 residues. CDR3 sequence reads: CSANDPSTPRETQYF. The CDR3 nucleotides read TGCAGTGCTAACGACCCCTCTACTCCCCGAGAGACCCAGTACTTC.

The sample holds many counts of this clonotype. V gene TRBV4-1 combines with J gene TRBJ1-3; 7 positions match TRBD1. Trimming removed 4 bases from V and 0 bases from J; junction bases left unmatched: 6. Germline V lookup: CDR1 MGHRA, CDR2 YSYEKL. There are 16 residues in the CDR3. The CDR3 bases are TGCGCCAGCAGCCCCACAGGGGCCAGCTCTGGAAACACCATATATTTT. It specifies CASSPTGASSGNTIYF.

This clonotype has ten or more counts. The chain employs TRBV29-1 and TRBJ2-7, with unresolved D. Germline V CDR1 and CDR2: SQVTM, ANQGSEA. This CDR3 is 12 amino acids long. The V end lost 7 bases, the J end lost 6 bases, and 16 bases lay between the germline ends. The CDR3 reads CSALNVKSEQYF. The CDR3, as DNA: TGCAGCGCATTGAACGTGAAGTCCGAGCAGTACTTC.

The chain couples TRBV4-1 to TRBJ2-1; D may be TRBD1 (6 bases). Trimming cost V 6 bases and J 7 bases, with 13 bases left between them. The CDR3 is made up of 13 amino acids. The V gene's germline CDR1 is MGHRA and CDR2 YSYEKL. The CDR3 region is CASRSQGPNEQFF. The DNA for the CDR3 is TGCGCCAGCAGGAGTCAGGGGCCTAATGAGCAGTTCTTC.

This clonotype was seen more than once but under ten times. This chain connects TRBV12-3 or TRBV12-4 to TRBJ2-3; TRBD2 agrees at 9 bases. This CDR3 is 16 amino acids long. The junction had 6 bases not matched to a gene; V was cut back by 3 bases and J by 2 bases. The CDR3 reads CASSFSAGGLTDTQYF. CDR3 sequence (DNA): TGTGCCAGCAGTTTCAGTGCGGGAGGGCTCACAGATACGCAGTATTTT.

Ten or more counts support this clonotype. The chain is built from TRBV6-5 and TRBJ2-1; TRBD1 matches 10 bases. Trimming took 6 bases from V and 9 from J; bases not matched to a gene: 11. CDR1 and CDR2 (germline): MNHEY, SVGAGI. The CDR3 sequence is 15 residues long. The CDR3: CASSRLPGQGTEQFF. The CDR3 DNA reads as TGTGCCAGCAGCCGACTTCCGGGACAGGGGACTGAGCAGTTCTTC.

At least ten counts were recorded for this clonotype. The chain's CDR3 is CASSVLYSPLHF. CDR3 nucleotide sequence: TGTGCCAGCAGCGTCCTTTATTCACCCCTCCACTTT. The chain is built from TRBV12-3 or TRBV12-4 and TRBJ1-6; D call uncertain. The CDR3 runs to 12 residues. V dropped 6 bases and J dropped 8 bases, with 8 bases sitting between them.

The table lists this clonotype with many counts. This chain links TRBV11-2 with TRBJ2-1; D might be TRBD1 or TRBD2, each matching 5 bases. Germline CDR1 and CDR2: SGHAT and FQNNGV. V was pared by 0 bases and J by 4 bases, with 13 bases between. The CDR3 is 16 amino acids. CDR3 coding DNA: TGTGCCAGCAGCTTAGATTGGGGGAGTGGTTACAATGAGCAGTTCTTC. This gives the protein CASSLDWGSGYNEQFF.

The V call is TRBV12-3 or TRBV12-4, the J call TRBJ2-1, with 12 bases fitting TRBD2. The DNA matches TRBJ2-7 better at its end, which makes the J call doubtful. The CDR3 runs to 15 residues. The CDR3 is CASTLAGGHYNEQYF. In DNA form, the CDR3 reads TGTGCCAGCACCCTAGCGGGAGGGCATTACAATGAGCAGTACTTC.

This clonotype was counted many times. This chain joins TRBV20-1 and TRBJ1-2; a possible D gene is TRBD1 (6 bases). The CDR3 sequence is 14 residues long. The V end was cut by 3 bases, the J end by 6 bases, with 17 bases between. Per germline, CDR1 DFQATT and CDR2 SNEGSKA (reference sequence). The CDR3 DNA is TGCAGTGCTAGGGAGCTTGGGGGCGGGGATGGCTACACCTTC. Protein: CSARELGGGDGYTF.

The genes are TRBV7-9 and TRBJ1-1, with no clear D. CDR1 is SEHNR and CDR2 is FQNEAQ in the germline V gene (reference sequence). Trimming stripped 2 bases from V and 1 base from J, with 11 bases between. CDR3 length equals 15 residues. DNA for the CDR3: TGTGCCAGCAGCTTAATTTACGAGTGGAACACTGAAGCTTTCTTT. It yields the protein CASSLIYEWNTEAFF.

At least ten counts were recorded for this clonotype. The V and J genes are TRBV6-2 or TRBV6-3 and TRBJ2-5, with 10 nucleotides matching TRBD1. The CDR3 loop spans 15 amino acids. V shed 5 bases, J shed 4 bases, and the junction held 7 bases outside the gene matches. CDR1 and CDR2 from the germline V gene are MNHEY and SVGEGT. The CDR3 is CASSGSGTGVETQYF. The CDR3 DNA sequence: TGTGCCAGCAGTGGATCCGGGACAGGGGTAGAGACCCAGTACTTC.

At least ten counts were recorded for this clonotype. The chain combines TRBV12-3 or TRBV12-4 with TRBJ1-2; D gene unclear. The CDR3 is 14 residues long. The ends were cut back, 5 bases at V and 8 bases at J, with 18 bases in the middle. In DNA form, the CDR3 reads TGTGCCAGCAGTGCTGGGCCCCCCCCAGGAGGCTACACCTTC. Translation: CASSAGPPPGGYTF.

This clonotype has at least ten counts. This rearrangement joins TRBV20-1 to TRBJ2-5, with D unresolved. The CDR3 runs 12 residues. CDR1 and CDR2 from the germline V gene are DFQATT and SNEGSKA (reference sequence). The V end was cut by 5 bases, the J end by 0 bases, with 7 bases between. For the CDR3, the DNA is TGCAGTGCTCGGCTGTACCAAGAGACCCAGTACTTC. The encoded protein is CSARLYQETQYF.